Listed below are T cell receptor beta chains from one sample, sequenced in a study of patients and donors after allogeneic stem cell transplantation. From the RT-PCR reads, TCRdb called clonotypes with MiXCR, one entry per CDR3 protein. This table has roughly 940,000 distinct CDR3 sequences, roughly 17% appearing once. Specimen: blood, either unsorted or a sorted T cell fraction (not recorded which). These receptors came from a human donor who was either an allogeneic HSCT recipient or a stem cell or donor lymphocyte infusion donor (not recorded which). It is not recorded whose cells these are; they may come from a transplant donor. CDR3s include the opening cysteine and the closing phenylalanine or tryptophan. A D gene is named only where the DNA matches it firmly. Rows may omit the clone size; those that give it use once, few, many or a size class.

TRBJ2-1 | 15 | TRBV9 | NA | NA | CASSARTPALDEQFF | TGTGCCAGCAGCGCCCGGACTCCGGCGTTGGATGAGCAGTTCTTC
TRBJ2-3 | 12 | TRBV29-1 | few | NA | CSVDVGGSTQYF | TGCAGCGTTGACGTAGGGGGGAGTACGCAGTATTTT
TRBJ2-2 | 17 | TRBV5-1 | NA | TRBD2 | CASSASSGGPGTGELFF | TGCGCCAGCAGTGCCTCTAGCGGGGGACCAGGCACCGGGGAGCTGTTTTTT
TRBJ1-2 | 12 | TRBV10-3 | NA | NA | CAILVIPYGYTF | TGTGCCATCCTGGTCATACCTTATGGCTACACCTTC
TRBJ2-1 | 14 | TRBV28 | few | NA | CASRNRVPYNEQFF | TGTGCCAGTAGGAACAGGGTCCCCTACAATGAGCAGTTCTTC
TRBJ1-4 | 14 | TRBV20-1 | few | NA | CSARDRDFRKKLFF | TGCAGTGCTAGGGATCGGGACTTCCGGAAAAAACTGTTTTTT
TRBJ2-1 | 15 | TRBV6-5 | few | NA | CASSYSNSKGYGQFF | TGTGCCAGCAGTTACTCGAATTCTAAAGGTTATGGGCAGTTCTTC
TRBJ2-2 | 19 | TRBV4-3 | many | NA | CASSQGGGGFRSNTGELFF | TGCGCCAGCAGCCAAGGTGGGGGCGGGTTTCGATCGAACACCGGGGAGCTGTTTTTT
TRBJ2-7 | 15 | TRBV10-3 | few | TRBD2 | CAIRNLAGGLYEQYF | TGTGCCATCAGGAACCTAGCGGGGGGGCTCTACGAGCAGTACTTC
TRBJ2-1 | 14 | TRBV27 | NA | NA | CASSSRLDRDEQFF | TGTGCCAGCAGTTCACGACTAGATAGGGATGAGCAGTTCTTC
TRBJ1-5 | 17 | TRBV12-3/TRBV12-4 | many | TRBD1 | CASSLAWDRGSNQPQHF | TGTGCCAGCAGTTTAGCGTGGGACAGGGGGTCCAATCAGCCCCAGCATTTT
TRBJ1-3 | 17 | TRBV6-1 | few | NA | CASSEGVRADSGNTIYF | TGTGCCAGCAGTGAAGGGGTTCGGGCGGACTCTGGAAACACCATATATTTT
TRBJ1-1 | 14 | TRBV30 | few | NA | CAWNHLRQNLGAFF | TGTGCCTGGAATCACCTCCGACAAAATCTGGGAGCTTTCTTT
TRBJ2-7 | 17 | TRBV15 | many | TRBD1 | CATSRIPKTGPVIEQYF | TGTGCCACCAGCAGAATCCCTAAGACAGGGCCCGTTATCGAGCAGTACTTC
TRBJ2-2 | 13 | TRBV12-3/TRBV12-4 | few | NA | CASTVLHTGELFF | TGTGCCAGCACGGTCCTACACACCGGGGAGCTGTTTTTT
TRBJ2-1 | 17 | TRBV20-1 | NA | TRBD2 | CSARGGSGSLTRAEQFF | TGCAGTGCTAGAGGGGGTAGCGGGAGCCTCACCCGGGCTGAGCAGTTCTTC
TRBJ1-6 | 18 | TRBV11-2 | NA | NA | CASSLLGLTGSYNSPLHF | TGTGCCAGCAGCTTATTAGGGCTAACCGGCTCCTATAATTCACCCCTCCACTTT
TRBJ1-3 | 17 | TRBV25-1 | few | NA | CASSASRRAGWSNTIYF | TGTGCCAGCAGTGCTTCAAGGAGGGCAGGGTGGAGTAACACCATATATTTT
TRBJ2-1 | 14 | TRBV6-5 | few | TRBD1 | CASSWDRGKNEQFF | TGTGCCAGCAGTTGGGACAGGGGGAAAAATGAGCAGTTCTTC
TRBJ2-7 | 14 | TRBV6-2/TRBV6-3 | NA | NA | CASRGGLSSYEQYF | TGTGCCAGCAGGGGAGGACTGTCCTCCTACGAGCAGTACTTC
TRBJ2-3 | 12 | TRBV10-3 | many | NA | CAIGRNTDTQYF | TGTGCCATCGGCAGAAACACAGATACGCAGTATTTT
TRBJ1-5 | 15 | TRBV5-6 | NA | TRBD1 | CASSLTQGNNQPQHF | TGTGCCAGCAGCCTCACACAGGGGAACAATCAGCCCCAGCATTTT
TRBJ2-3 | 16 | TRBV3-1 | NA | NA | CASTPRTILGTDTQYF | TGTGCCAGCACCCCTAGGACCATCTTAGGCACAGATACGCAGTATTTT
TRBJ2-3 | 15 | TRBV2 | few | NA | CASSGQDTNTDTQYF | TGTGCCAGCAGTGGCCAGGACACAAACACAGATACGCAGTATTTT
TRBJ1-5 | 15 | TRBV10-3 | NA | NA | CAIREGDASNQPQHF | TGTGCCATCAGAGAGGGAGATGCTAGCAATCAGCCCCAGCATTTT
TRBJ1-2 | 19 | TRBV11-1 | few | TRBD1 | CASSPLRGRQGLSNYGYTF | TGTGCCAGCAGCCCCCTCCGTGGGCGACAGGGCCTTTCTAACTATGGCTACACCTTC
TRBJ1-5 | 15 | TRBV7-9 | NA | TRBD1 | CASSLGTVVDQPQHF | TGTGCCAGCAGCTTGGGGACAGTAGTTGATCAGCCCCAGCATTTT
TRBJ2-1 | 17 | TRBV4-2 | NA | NA | CASSQDLGRGLHNEQFF | TGTGCCAGCAGCCAAGATCTCGGGCGGGGGCTCCACAATGAGCAGTTCTTC
TRBJ2-1 | 11 | TRBV10-2 | few | NA | CATAGYNEQFF | TGCGCCACCGCCGGTTACAATGAGCAGTTCTTC